The T cell receptor beta chain under discussion was sequenced for a study of CD8+ T cells in alopecia areata. Study-level points and caveats: Relative to mice, TCR sharing across patients was less clear, a difference possibly HLA-related. Clonality in lesional scalp, especially alopecia totalis/universalis, exceeded that of normal scalp. Among the cells sequenced in scalp samples are also the resident alphabeta T cells of normal skin.

This clone was observed a few times. What it binds is not known. cDNA reverse transcribed from extracted RNA served as the sequencing template. Data came from immunoSEQ multiplex PCR; TCRdb stores just in-frame clones and leaves some out. The sample shows about 180,000 clones, roughly 60% of them seen only once. Investigators sorted PBMCs to obtain both CD4+ and CD8+ T cells. This CDR3 spans 15 amino acids. The junction had 8 bases not matched to a gene; V was cut back by 8 bases and J by 1 base. CDR1 is MNHEY and CDR2 is SMNVEV in the germline V gene (reference sequence). The chain combines TRBV27 with TRBJ1-1, with 9 positions matching TRBD1. This material consisted of CD4+ T cells sorted from blood, taken at week 0. The TCR was taken from a human donor with alopecia areata. CDR3 amino acids: CASRFRDRANTEAFF. The CDR3 region has the DNA TGTGCCAGCCGCTTTAGGGACAGGGCGAACACTGAAGCTTTCTTT.